Sequencing of this TCR beta chain was carried out in a study of technical replicates of blood from a few donors. Assay used: immunoSEQ multiplex PCR; TCRdb lists only in-frame clones, some missing. The sample lists 55,000 to 75,000 clones, 85% to 95% occurring once. V lost 4 bases to trimming and J lost 7 bases; unmatched junction nucleotides: 4. Germline lookup yields CDR1 SGHDT and CDR2 YYEEEE. The CDR3 has 13 residues. This chain connects TRBV5-6 to TRBJ1-5; 8 positions match TRBD1. Sequenced: PBMCs. This TCR was recovered from a human donor in good health. Some clones in this sample may be carry-over from other donors' samples. The CDR3 nucleotides are TGTGCCAGCAGCGTACAGGGGGGGCAGCCCCAGCATTTT. Its protein is CASSVQGGQPQHF.